The present entry profiles one T cell receptor (beta chain) with its context. Antigen specificity is unknown. The data were taken from a study of T cells expressing NK-cell markers. Across the study: The study sequenced eight donors, seven HCMV-seropositive and one seronegative. Study-level findings and limits: A few donors' CD3+CD56-NKG2C+ cells were dominated by the same clonotypes. The contribution of dominant NKG2C+ clonotypes to CD8+ T cells in several donors was roughly 1.0-7.0%.

Germline V CDR1 and CDR2: SSHAT, FNYEAQ (reference sequence). CDR3 length: 15 residues. Making the TCR beta cDNA relied on 5'RACE template switching with UMIs. TCRdb re-called the 5' RACE reads and gives one entry per CDR3 protein, without DNA. Its clone listing holds about 120,000 distinct CDR3 sequences. This chain joins TRBV7-7 and TRBJ2-1; TCRdb proposes TRBD1, but this gene call is untestable without DNA. The sample consisted of blood T cells: a sorted CD56 or NKG2C T cell subset, CD4+ or CD8+ T cells, or bulk PBMC T cells (not recorded which). The origin of this receptor is a woman aged 18 to 75 in good health. CDR3 region: CASSLKLGTHNEQFF.